A selection of T cell receptor beta chains follows, all from one sample in a study of neurological immune-mediated disorders. Using its own MiXCR run on the 5' RACE reads, TCRdb lists one record per CDR3 protein. The sample lists around 37,000 distinct CDR3 sequences; 12% to 15% were seen once. Sample: PBMCs. The receptors derive from a woman in her 50s with HTLV-1-associated myelopathy (HAM/TSP). The CDR3 runs from the conserved cysteine through the conserved F or W. The D gene is left open where the match is weak. Size is omitted from some rows. Given values are once, few, many or a class for expanded clones.

CDR3 protein | CDR3 DNA | clone size | J gene | V gene | D gene
CASSAAGTRSTDTQYF | TGTGCCAGCAGCGCGGCCGGGACAAGGAGCACAGATACGCAGTATTTT | many | TRBJ2-3 | TRBV5-6 | NA
CASSFRGPGELFF | TGTGCCAGCAGTTTCAGGGGTCCCGGGGAGCTGTTTTTT | many | TRBJ2-2 | TRBV27 | NA
CSAGDSSGYTF | TGCAGTGCTGGCGACAGTTCCGGCTACACCTTC | many | TRBJ1-2 | TRBV20-1 | NA
CASKAAGADTGELFF | TGTGCCAGCAAAGCGGCGGGGGCCGACACCGGGGAGCTGTTTTTT | many | TRBJ2-2 | TRBV7-2 | NA
CASSLSGGIQYF | TGTGCCAGCAGTTTATCAGGGGGGATCCAGTACTTC | NA | TRBJ2-5 | TRBV27 | NA
CSAGLPTQYF | TGCAGTGCCGGCCTCCCAACGCAGTATTTT | many | TRBJ2-3 | TRBV20-1 | NA
CASSTGQGLRYNEQFF | TGTGCCAGCAGTACCGGACAGGGATTACGCTACAATGAGCAGTTCTTC | many | TRBJ2-1 | TRBV6-5 | TRBD1
CASSQDTGAGELFF | TGTGCCAGCAGCCAAGATACAGGGGCCGGGGAGCTGTTTTTT | many | TRBJ2-2 | TRBV4-2 | TRBD1
CSVGQGAYEQYF | TGCAGCGTTGGACAGGGGGCCTACGAGCAGTACTTC | many | TRBJ2-7 | TRBV29-1 | TRBD1
CASSSQGHTGELFF | TGCGCCAGCAGCTCTCAGGGGCACACCGGGGAGCTGTTTTTT | many | TRBJ2-2 | TRBV5-1 | NA
CASSLAGGAYTEAFF | TGCGCCAGCAGCTTGGCAGGGGGGGCTTACACTGAAGCTTTCTTT | many | TRBJ1-1 | TRBV5-1 | TRBD1
CASSLLANNSNQPQHF | TGTGCCAGCAGTTTATTGGCAAATAATAGCAATCAGCCCCAGCATTTT | many | TRBJ1-5 | TRBV27 | NA
CASTRTGGNQPQHF | TGTGCCAGCACCCGGACAGGGGGCAACCAGCCCCAGCATTTT | many | TRBJ1-5 | TRBV6-2/TRBV6-3 | TRBD1
CASSKVLDARVNTEAFF | TGTGCCAGCAGCAAAGTGTTAGATGCCAGGGTTAACACTGAAGCTTTCTTT | many | TRBJ1-1 | TRBV21-1 | NA
CAISELGTSNEKLFF | TGTGCCATCAGTGAGCTTGGGACCTCAAATGAAAAACTGTTTTTT | many | TRBJ1-4 | TRBV10-3 | NA
CASSDQGNTEAFF | TGTGCCAGCAGTGATCAGGGGAACACTGAAGCTTTCTTT | many | TRBJ1-1 | TRBV6-1 | NA
CSASRTGLNQPQHF | TGCAGTGCTAGCCGGACAGGCCTCAATCAGCCCCAGCATTTT | many | TRBJ1-5 | TRBV20-1 | TRBD1